This T cell receptor beta chain was identified during a study of PD-L1 blockade in urothelial cancer. Study information: Men with urothelial cancer arising in the bladder made up most of the roughly 29 patients. General study points: Survival was better when pretreatment blood TCR clonality fell below the median.

Documented time point: peripheral blood 6 weeks after treatment start. Every patient provided from 1 to 8 samples, collected pretreatment and on-treatment. Remarks on this clone: What it binds is not known.

From germline, CDR1 is MNHNS and CDR2 SASEGT. The CDR3 sequence is 16 residues long. V lost 4 bases and J 2 bases, leaving 14 bases between the germline ends. Only in-frame clones appear in the TCRdb table, and some are missing; sequencing was by immunoSEQ multiplex PCR. In the table there are 25,000 to 35,000 clones, approximately 80% of which are singletons. The source of this sequence is a man aged 65-85 years with urothelial cancer. This material consisted of PBMCs, taken around atezolizumab (anti-PD-L1) treatment. The V call is TRBV6-1, the J call TRBJ2-2; possibly TRBD2 for D (6 bases). The CDR3 region is CASSAVGGLNTGELFF. The DNA of the CDR3 is TGTGCCAGCAGTGCGGTCGGGGGACTCAACACCGGGGAGCTGTTTTTT.